This is a list of T cell receptor beta chains from one sample in a study of cytomegalovirus exposure and HLA in healthy donors. Clones were sequenced by immunoSEQ multiplex PCR, and TCRdb holds only the in-frame ones, with some missing. The top ten clones hold roughly 42% of a sample with over 25,000 clones, about 64% of them seen once. The specimen was PBMCs. These receptors were obtained from a male donor in good health and CMV-seropositive. CDR3s include the opening cysteine and the closing phenylalanine or tryptophan. D genes are given only for firm matches. Size tells how often a clone was seen (once, few, many) or the class of an expanded clone, and some rows leave it out.

DNA	CDR3	size	V	J	D
TGTGCCAGTAGCAGGGGTGGAGAGACCCAGTACTTC	CASSRGGETQYF	NA	TRBV19	TRBJ2-5	NA
TGTGCCAGCAGCTCGAGCTATATCGGCACAGATACGCAGTATTTT	CASSSSYIGTDTQYF	NA	TRBV13	TRBJ2-3	NA
TGTGCCAGCAGCTCGACAGGTCCGAACACTGAAGCTTTCTTT	CASSSTGPNTEAFF	NA	TRBV5-6	TRBJ1-1	NA
TGCGCCAGTCGACAGGGTAGCACAGATACGCAGTATTTT	CASRQGSTDTQYF	NA	TRBV5-1	TRBJ2-3	TRBD1
TGTGCCAGCCAACCACGGGGGGACACTGAAGCTTTCTTT	CASQPRGDTEAFF	NA	TRBV7-2	TRBJ1-1	NA
TGCGCCAGCAGCTTAGGACTACCCACAGATACGCAGTATTTT	CASSLGLPTDTQYF	NA	TRBV4-1	TRBJ2-3	NA
TGTGCCAGCAGCCCCACAGGGGGGGTTACGAACACTGAAGCTTTCTTT	CASSPTGGVTNTEAFF	NA	TRBV7-6	TRBJ1-1	TRBD1
TGTGCCAGTAGTGGAGGACTAGCGGGAGGAGTCACCGGGGAGCTGTTTTTT	CASSGGLAGGVTGELFF	NA	TRBV19	TRBJ2-2	TRBD2
TGTGCCAGCAGCTTAGAGGTTAGGACAGATACGCAGTATTTT	CASSLEVRTDTQYF	few	TRBV7-3	TRBJ2-3	NA
TGTGCCAGCAGTGAAATCAGGGTAGGAGAGACCCAGTACTTC	CASSEIRVGETQYF	few	TRBV2	TRBJ2-5	NA
TGTGCTAGCAGACTCTTCTCTGGAAACACCATATATTTT	CASRLFSGNTIYF	NA	TRBV19	TRBJ1-3	NA
TGTGCCACCAGCAGAGCCGGGACAGGGGGCACTGAAGCTTTCTTT	CATSRAGTGGTEAFF	NA	TRBV15	TRBJ1-1	TRBD1
TGCGCCAGCAGCCCGGGGACAGAGAAAGAGACCCAGTACTTC	CASSPGTEKETQYF	NA	TRBV4-1	TRBJ2-5	TRBD1
TGTGCCAGCGGCCTGGGGACAGTCAGTAGCGAAGCTTTCTTT	CASGLGTVSSEAFF	NA	TRBV5-8	TRBJ1-1	TRBD1
TGTGCCAGCAGCCAGTCGTTCCAGAAAGGAAACACCATATATTTT	CASSQSFQKGNTIYF	NA	TRBV13	TRBJ1-3	NA
TGTGCCAGCAGTGCGGCCGGGGACATGTCCTACGAGCAGTACTTC	CASSAAGDMSYEQYF	NA	TRBV28	TRBJ2-7	NA
TGTGCCAGCAGCTTGGGTACAGCTGGAAACACCATATATTTT	CASSLGTAGNTIYF	NA	TRBV5-4	TRBJ1-3	NA
TGCGCCAGCAGCCAAACGCAGGGAGAAAAACTGTTTTTT	CASSQTQGEKLFF	NA	TRBV4-1	TRBJ1-4	NA
TGTGCCAGTAGTCGGGGGGACGGGACCTACGAGCAGTACTTC	CASSRGDGTYEQYF	few	TRBV19	TRBJ2-7	TRBD2
TGCGCCAGCAGCCCCTCCGGGAGGGGGACTGAAGCTTTCTTT	CASSPSGRGTEAFF	NA	TRBV4-1	TRBJ1-1	NA
TGTGCCAGCAGCCGGGACAGGGGGTTCAATGAGCAGTTCTTC	CASSRDRGFNEQFF	once	TRBV9	TRBJ2-1	TRBD1
TGCGCCAGCAGAGACGGGAGTAGGTACAATGAGCAGTTCTTC	CASRDGSRYNEQFF	NA	TRBV5-1	TRBJ2-1	NA
TGTGCCAGCAGTTACTCGGGGCAGACAAATGAGCAGTTCTTC	CASSYSGQTNEQFF	NA	TRBV6-6	TRBJ2-1	NA
TGTGCCAGCAGCGCCTCAAGCAGGGGTGCCAATTTCAACGTCTATGGCTACACCTTC	CASSASSRGANFNVYGYTF	NA	TRBV7-6	TRBJ1-2	NA
TGTGCCAGCAGTTCAGACAGGGTCGACTATGGCTACACCTTC	CASSSDRVDYGYTF	NA	TRBV28	TRBJ1-2	TRBD1
TGCGCCAGCAGCTACAGGGTAGACGTTAGCGAGCTGTTTTTT	CASSYRVDVSELFF	NA	TRBV5-1	TRBJ2-2	NA
TGTGCCAGCAGCTCTGGGGCCAGGGGAAGAGACACCATATATTTT	CASSSGARGRDTIYF	few	TRBV5-4	TRBJ1-3	NA
TGTGCCGGGGGAGGGAGCACTGAAGCTTTCTTT	CAGGGSTEAFF	once	TRBV28	TRBJ1-1	NA
TGTGCCAGCTCACAAGGAGCGGGGGCGGACATTCAGTACTTC	CASSQGAGADIQYF	NA	TRBV18	TRBJ2-4	TRBD2
TGTGCCGCCGCTAGCGGAACTAGCACAGATACGCAGTATTTT	CAAASGTSTDTQYF	NA	TRBV28	TRBJ2-3	TRBD2
TGTGCCAGCTCACCAACTTTACAGGGCATGGATTCACCCCTCCACTTT	CASSPTLQGMDSPLHF	once	TRBV18	TRBJ1-6	NA
TGTGCCAGCAGCTTAGTAGGGACTAGGGAAGGCCAGTACTTC	CASSLVGTREGQYF	NA	TRBV11-2	TRBJ2-5	TRBD2